This T cell receptor beta chain derives from a study of shared clonotypes between healthy human individuals. Looking at the study overall: A couple of women and a few men aged 18 to 49 served as donors.

Researchers ran the assay at a deep level. Original handling: Junction-only sequences without quality scores were provided by ImmunoSEQ, so filtering was different. Only in-frame clones appear in the TCRdb table, and some are missing; sequencing was by immunoSEQ multiplex PCR. The DNA was the basis for D and trimming; V, J and clone size are from that table. Found here are around 2.5 million clones, over 85% of them singletons; the top ten hold approximately 0.35%. The germline V and J ends were trimmed by 8 bases and 4 bases, with 14 bases remaining between them. In germline, CDR1 is GTSNPN, CDR2 SVGIG (reference sequence). This CDR3 has 12 residues. Study findings and constraints: The authors expected sequencing depth to affect clonotype sharing among donors.

About this clone: Its cognate antigen is unknown.

The source material was naive CD4+ T cells from PBMCs. Subset noted: CD45RA+ positively selected. The chain uses TRBV30 and TRBJ1-2; a possible D gene is TRBD1 (6 bases). This clonotype originated in a man aged 18 to 30 in good health. Some clones in this sample may be carry-over from other donors' samples. The CDR3 loop reads CAGTPSTYGYTF. The DNA for the CDR3 is TGTGCCGGGACACCTTCGACCTATGGCTACACCTTC.